One and the same sample provided the 5 T cell receptor beta chains below, sequenced in a study of siplizumab effects on memory and regulatory T cells. Libraries were prepared by immunoSEQ multiplex PCR; TCRdb keeps only in-frame clonotypes and omits some of them. The top ten hold about 0.62% of the sample, which has 90,000 to 120,000 clones, 93% seen once. The sequencing sample was made of Tregs sorted from blood. Receptors were obtained from a human donor in good health.

This sequence joins TRBV2 and TRBJ1-5, with 8 nucleotides matching TRBD1. The germline gives CDR1 SNHLY, CDR2 FYNNEI. V was clipped by 5 bases and J by 7 bases; unmatched bases: 4. There are 13 residues in the CDR3. CDR3 loop: CASSPDRDQPQHF. In nucleotides, the CDR3 is TGTGCCAGCAGTCCGGACAGGGACCAGCCCCAGCATTTT.

The DNA for the CDR3 is TGTGCCAGCAGCTCTACAGGGACCAAAAACATTCAGTACTTC. Its protein product is CASSSTGTKNIQYF. V usage is TRBV7-9 and J usage is TRBJ2-4; D perhaps matches TRBD1 (6 bases). Trimming shortened V by 4 bases and J by 2 bases, and 9 bases separated the two germline ends. The CDR3 contains 14 residues. From germline, CDR1 is SEHNR and CDR2 FQNEAQ (reference sequence).

This rearrangement joins TRBV6-5 to TRBJ2-6; D is unresolved. Germline V gives CDR1 MNHEY, CDR2 SVGAGI. There are 15 residues in the CDR3. Trimming left V 3 bases short and J 1 base short, with 7 bases between. The CDR3 sequence is CASSYFGSGANVLTF. The CDR3, as DNA: TGTGCCAGCAGTTATTTTGGATCTGGGGCCAACGTCCTGACTTTC.

This sequence joins TRBV7-3 and TRBJ1-1, with D maybe TRBD1 (5 bases). Trimming left V 3 bases short and J 4 bases short, with 9 bases between. Germline loops: CDR1 SGHTA, CDR2 FQGTGA. This CDR3 is 13 amino acids long. The CDR3 DNA reads as TGTGCCAGCAGCTTCGGGGCAGCCACTGAAGCTTTCTTT. Translated, it gives CASSFGAATEAFF.

The chain employs TRBV4-3 and TRBJ2-3; D ambiguous. The V and J ends lost 2 bases and 2 bases respectively, with 8 bases between them. Germline CDR1 is LGHNA and CDR2 is YSLEER. This CDR3 contains 14 residues. The CDR3 sequence is CASSQRLLTDTQYF. The CDR3 nucleotides read TGCGCCAGCAGCCAAAGACTTCTCACAGATACGCAGTATTTT.